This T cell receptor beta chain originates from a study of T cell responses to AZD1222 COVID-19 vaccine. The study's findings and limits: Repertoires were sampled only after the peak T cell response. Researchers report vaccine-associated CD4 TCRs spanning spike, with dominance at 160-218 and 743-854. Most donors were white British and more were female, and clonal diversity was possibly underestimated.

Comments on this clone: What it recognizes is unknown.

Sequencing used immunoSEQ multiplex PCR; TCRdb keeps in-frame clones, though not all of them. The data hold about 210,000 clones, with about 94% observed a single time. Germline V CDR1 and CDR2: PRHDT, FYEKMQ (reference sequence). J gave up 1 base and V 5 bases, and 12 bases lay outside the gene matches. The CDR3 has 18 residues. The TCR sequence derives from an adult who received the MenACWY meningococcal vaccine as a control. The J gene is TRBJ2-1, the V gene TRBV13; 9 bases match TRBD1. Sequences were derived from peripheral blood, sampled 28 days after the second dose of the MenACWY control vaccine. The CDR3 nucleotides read TGTGCCAGCAGCATTGGGACAGGGATTGATGTATCCTACAATGAGCAGTTCTTC. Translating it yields CASSIGTGIDVSYNEQFF.